This T cell receptor (beta chain) was captured in a study of post-analysis software for immune sequencing data. Study outcomes and limitations: About 5 TRBV segments were more frequent in patients than controls; TRBV5-6, TRBV5-1 and TRBV20-1 belonged to this group. The study found significantly lower normalized Chao1 diversity in multiple sclerosis patients than in controls. F measure clustering grouped samples strongly by preparation batch.

TCR beta libraries were prepared from cDNA with unique molecular identifiers. A population of 1 to 10 million T cells gave rise to about half a million cDNA molecules. Via MiXCR, TCRdb re-called the PCR reads, giving one row per CDR3 protein. The table lists approximately 730,000 distinct CDR3 sequences, about half of them singletons. In germline, CDR1 is LGHDT, CDR2 YNNKEL (reference sequence). J gave up 2 bases and V 3 bases, and 4 bases lay outside the gene matches. The CDR3 runs 16 residues. In this sample, this clonotype turned up once. The antigen is unknown. The chain recombines TRBV3-1 with TRBJ1-5, with 10 positions matching TRBD1. What was sequenced was blood. This sequence was found in a girl aged 5 to 17 with multiple sclerosis. The CDR3 region has the DNA TGTGCCAGCAGCCATCCCGGGACAGGGGGCAATCAGCCCCAGCATTTT. It codes for CASSHPGTGGNQPQHF. The whole variable domain, filled in from reference TRBV3-1 and TRBJ1-5, reads DTAVSQTPKYLVTQMGNDKSIKCEQNLGHDTMYWYKQDSKKFLKIMFSYNNKELIINETVPNRFSPKSPDKAHLNLHINSLELGDSAVYFCASSHPGTGGNQPQHFGDGTRLSIL.